Presented here are 20 T cell receptor beta chains from one specimen sequenced in a study of CD8 T cells in Susac syndrome (dated by TCRdb to between 2018 and 2020). The method behind the library was the immunoSEQ multiplex PCR assay. RNA was extracted with the RNeasy kit and roughly 0.45 to 1 ug was reverse transcribed using random hexamers. The public reads were quality trimmed at Q25 with fastp and then assembled into clones with MiXCR by TCRdb, keeping productive beta chains. Every distinct CDR3 protein forms one entry, paired with its most common genes and DNA. The sample includes just over 300,000 distinct CDR3 sequences, with 92% observed a single time. Roughly 0.064% of the sample is held by the ten biggest clonotypes. The specimen sequenced was CD4+ T cells from PBMCs. These receptors all come from a human donor with multiple sclerosis.

The gene calls are TRBV13 and TRBJ2-3; 7 bases align to TRBD1. Trimming cost V 5 bases and J 1 base; bases outside gene matches: 6. The germline V gene has CDR1 PRHDT and CDR2 FYEKMQ (reference sequence). The CDR3 consists of 15 residues. CDR3 bases: TGTGCCAGCAGCCCGACAGGGTTTCGCACAGATACGCAGTATTTT. Amino acid sequence: CASSPTGFRTDTQYF.

This chain uses TRBV5-6 with TRBJ1-2; TRBD1 aligns across 10 bases. V lost 0 bases to trimming and J lost 7 bases; unmatched junction nucleotides: 6. Germline V gene sequence: CDR1 SGHDT, CDR2 YYEEEE. This CDR3 region has 15 residues. CDR3: CASSLGVGTGVGYTF. The CDR3 region has the DNA TGTGCCAGCAGCTTGGGGGTAGGGACAGGGGTTGGCTACACCTTC.

J is TRBJ2-2 and V is TRBV6-2 or TRBV6-3; 7 bases map to TRBD1. CDR3 length equals 13 residues. V lost 9 bases to trimming and J lost 6 bases; unmatched junction nucleotides: 7. Germline loops: CDR1 MNHEY, CDR2 SVGEGT. DNA for the CDR3: TGTGCCAGTCGGACGACAGGGTCCGGGGAGCTGTTTTTT. Encoded protein: CASRTTGSGELFF.

V is TRBV11-2 and J is TRBJ1-5; D ambiguous. CDR1 and CDR2 from the germline V gene are SGHAT and FQNNGV. Trimming removed 0 bases at V and 6 bases at J, with 9 bases between. The CDR3 is 14 amino acids. The CDR3 sequence is CASSLDLRSQPQHF. The CDR3 DNA reads as TGTGCCAGCAGCTTAGATCTGAGATCTCAGCCCCAGCATTTT.

The genes are TRBV7-2 and TRBJ1-1; possible D gene TRBD1, 5 bases. The CDR3 is 14 amino acids. The germline V and J ends were trimmed by 1 base and 3 bases, with 9 bases remaining between them. Looked up from germline, CDR1 is SGHTA and CDR2 is FQGNSA. CDR3 in amino acids: CASSLESGYTEAFF. CDR3 nucleotides: TGTGCCAGCAGCTTAGAGTCAGGGTACACTGAAGCTTTCTTT.

The gene calls are TRBV29-1 and TRBJ1-5; D may be TRBD1 (5 bases). From germline, CDR1 is SQVTM and CDR2 ANQGSEA. The CDR3 runs 15 residues. Between the trimmed V and J ends, which lost 4 bases and 4 bases, there was a span of 17 bases. The CDR3 region is CSVVSGGAGNQPQHF. The CDR3 DNA follows: TGCAGCGTTGTATCAGGTGGGGCAGGGAATCAGCCCCAGCATTTT.

The chain uses TRBV19 and TRBJ2-7; TRBD1 matches at 7 bases. The CDR3 contains 14 residues. CDR1 and CDR2 (germline): LNHDA, SQIVND (reference sequence). V was pared by 6 bases and J by 3 bases, with 8 bases of the junction left unmatched. CDR3 coding DNA: TGTGCCAGTAGCCTACGGGACAGTTTCTACGAGCAGTACTTC. Encoded protein: CASSLRDSFYEQYF.

J is TRBJ2-7 and V is TRBV19; 8 nucleotides match TRBD1. Germline assignment: CDR1 LNHDA and CDR2 SQIVND (reference sequence). The CDR3 extends over 14 amino acids. V was clipped by 5 bases and J by 2 bases; unmatched bases: 5. The CDR3 reads CASSLRQGTYEQYF. CDR3 DNA sequence: TGTGCCAGTAGTCTCCGACAGGGGACCTACGAGCAGTACTTC.

This clonotype is a singleton in its sample. The genes are TRBV29-1 and TRBJ1-2; perhaps TRBD1 as D (6 bases). Trimming removed 5 bases from V and 8 bases from J, with 24 bases in between. The CDR3 has 15 amino acids. Germline V gene sequence: CDR1 SQVTM, CDR2 ANQGSEA. Here the CDR3 reads CSVYDQTLPRGGYTF. The CDR3 DNA follows: TGCAGCGTTTATGATCAGACTCTACCTAGGGGGGGCTACACCTTC.

J is TRBJ2-3 and V is TRBV27, with D possibly TRBD2 on 5 matching bases. CDR3 length equals 15 residues. Germline V gives CDR1 MNHEY, CDR2 SMNVEV (reference sequence). Trimming removed 6 bases at V and 0 bases at J, with 13 bases between. The CDR3 DNA sequence: TGTGCCAGCAGCCTCAACGGAGGTAGCACAGATACGCAGTATTTT. Amino acids: CASSLNGGSTDTQYF.

The rearrangement uses TRBV23-1 and TRBJ2-1; D might be TRBD1 (5 bases). TRBV23-1 is an ORF, and what it does is uncertain. Deletions cut 1 base from V and 0 bases from J, with 16 bases between. The CDR3 is 18 amino acids. The CDR3 bases are TGCGCCAGCAGTCAATTCTATTGCCGACAGATCTCCTACAATGAGCAGTTCTTC. This gives the protein CASSQFYCRQISYNEQFF.

The rearrangement joins TRBV6-2 or TRBV6-3 to TRBJ1-2, with D uncertain. This CDR3 has 13 amino acids. Trimming took off 5 bases at V and 4 bases at J, with 11 bases between the two ends. The germline V gene has CDR1 MNHEY and CDR2 SVGEGT. The CDR3 protein is CASSPGVRYGYTF. The DNA of the CDR3 is TGTGCCAGCAGTCCCGGGGTCCGCTATGGCTACACCTTC.

The rearrangement links TRBV5-1 to TRBJ1-2, with D possibly being TRBD1 (5 bases). V lost 4 bases to trimming and J lost 0 bases, with 13 bases between them. From germline, CDR1 is SGHRS and CDR2 YFSETQ. CDR3 length: 15 residues. CDR3 DNA: TGCGCCAGCAGCAGGGACCGTGCCACTAACTATGGCTACACCTTC. Its translation is CASSRDRATNYGYTF.

The CDR3 sequence: CASSPPARAEKAYNEQFF. The CDR3 coding sequence is TGTGCCAGCTCTCCTCCCGCCAGGGCGGAGAAGGCCTACAATGAGCAGTTCTTC. The chain uses TRBV18 and TRBJ2-1; D might be TRBD1 (5 bases). The CDR3 extends over 18 amino acids. V was shortened by 6 bases and J by 2 bases, with 23 bases between the two germline ends. Germline V gene sequence: CDR1 KGHSH, CDR2 LQKENI.

This clonotype was seen a single time. The gene calls are TRBV29-1 and TRBJ1-2; TRBD1 aligns across 7 bases. V was pared by 6 bases and J by 4 bases, with 5 bases of the junction left unmatched. The CDR3 loop spans 12 amino acids. CDR1 is SQVTM and CDR2 is ANQGSEA in the germline V gene. This CDR3 reads CSVHRGGYGYTF. CDR3 in DNA: TGCAGCGTCCACAGGGGCGGCTATGGCTACACCTTC.

This rearrangement joins TRBV27 to TRBJ2-3; TRBD2 is a possible D gene (6 bases). Germline V gene lookup returns CDR1 MNHEY and CDR2 SMNVEV (reference sequence). Trimming stripped 7 bases from V and 5 bases from J, with 16 bases between. CDR3 length equals 14 residues. CDR3 nucleotides: TGTGCCAGCAAGTTAACGGGAGTCATAGATACGCAGTATTTT. Amino acids: CASKLTGVIDTQYF.

This chain uses TRBV5-5 with TRBJ2-5; 9 bases are shared with TRBD1. J was trimmed by 11 bases and V by 5 bases; bases with no gene match: 13. Germline V gene data show CDR1 as SGHKS and CDR2 as YYEKEE (reference sequence). This CDR3 has 14 residues. CDR3 sequence: CASSSTGGDWRQYF. As DNA, the CDR3 is TGTGCCAGCAGTTCTACAGGGGGCGACTGGAGGCAGTACTTC.

The chain joins TRBV14 to TRBJ1-5; the D is unclear. The CDR3 length is 15 residues. V lost 4 bases to trimming and J lost 0 bases, with 10 bases between them. CDR1 is SGHDN and CDR2 is FVKESK in the germline V gene. The CDR3 spells CASSRGGRSNQPQHF. The CDR3 DNA reads as TGTGCCAGCAGCCGAGGTGGCCGTAGCAATCAGCCCCAGCATTTT.

This sequence joins TRBV3-1 and TRBJ1-5; D gene ambiguous. With 2 bases removed from V and 4 bases from J, the gap between germline ends came to 6 bases. The CDR3 covers 13 residues. From germline, CDR1 is LGHDT and CDR2 YNNKEL (reference sequence). The CDR3 loop is CASSQSPNQPQHF. The CDR3 DNA is TGTGCCAGCAGCCAATCGCCGAATCAGCCCCAGCATTTT.

The rearrangement uses TRBV20-1 and TRBJ2-5; D may be TRBD1 or TRBD2 (6 bases each). This CDR3 is 12 amino acids long. CDR1 is DFQATT and CDR2 is SNEGSKA in the germline V gene (reference sequence). Trimming shortened V by 5 bases and J by 2 bases, and 9 bases separated the two germline ends. The CDR3 loop is CSAGGGQETQYF. In nucleotides, the CDR3 is TGCAGTGCTGGAGGGGGGCAAGAGACCCAGTACTTC.